The 20 T cell receptor beta chains in this list originate from one sample, sequenced in a study of OX40 agonist ivuxolimab in advanced cancers. Library method: the immunoSEQ multiplex PCR assay. TCRdb's version of the immuneACCESS table is confined to in-frame rearrangements and falls short of the full clone set. An unresolved V gene accounts for under half of the shortfall where checked; the remainder is of unknown origin. Across this sample there are tens of thousands of clones, with around 86% seen only once. The ten largest clones capture about 5.8% of the sample. The sample in question was CD4+ or CD8+ T cells sorted from blood, obtained in a trial of the OX40 agonist ivuxolimab. Receptor source: an adult with an advanced solid tumor such as melanoma, head and neck, liver or kidney cancer.

Relative to its sample, this clone is medium-sized. The V and J genes are TRBV6-5 and TRBJ1-6; possibly TRBD1 for D (5 bases). The CDR3 consists of 14 residues. Germline-derived CDR1 and CDR2 are MNHEY and SVGAGI. The germline V and J ends were trimmed by 6 bases and 8 bases, with 14 bases remaining between them. CDR3 DNA sequence: TGTGCCAGCAGCCCCACGGGACCCTATTCACCCCTCCACTTT. Translating gives CASSPTGPYSPLHF.

This chain joins TRBV28 and TRBJ1-2; D may be TRBD1 (5 bases). Per germline, CDR1 MDHEN and CDR2 SYDVKM. The CDR3 contains 14 residues. V lost 3 bases, J lost 4 bases, and 12 bases lay in between. The CDR3 sequence is CASSFAGTGYGYTF. The CDR3 nucleotides are TGTGCCAGCAGTTTTGCAGGGACGGGCTATGGCTACACCTTC.

V usage is TRBV9 and J usage is TRBJ1-2, with D possibly being TRBD1 (6 bases). Deletions cut 0 bases from V and 7 bases from J, with 7 bases between. Germline V lookup: CDR1 SGDLS, CDR2 YYNGEE. The CDR3 runs to 12 residues. The CDR3 region is CASSVAGAGYTF. The DNA of the CDR3 is TGTGCCAGCAGCGTAGCAGGGGCTGGCTACACCTTC.

J is TRBJ2-3 and V is TRBV5-6; 12 bases line up with TRBD2. Germline lookup yields CDR1 SGHDT and CDR2 YYEEEE. The CDR3 consists of 17 residues. Germline trimming cut 4 bases from V and 5 bases from J; bases unmatched to any gene: 11. The CDR3 region is CASSPWTSGILGDTQYF. CDR3 nucleotides: TGTGCCAGCAGCCCCTGGACTAGCGGGATTCTAGGAGATACGCAGTATTTT.

The genes are TRBV7-6 and TRBJ2-7, with 11 bases lining up with TRBD1. V gave up 5 bases and J gave up 4 bases; unmatched junction bases: 4. There are 14 residues in the CDR3. Germline values: CDR1 SGHVS, CDR2 FNYEAQ. CDR3 sequence reads: CASSRTGGWYEQYF. The CDR3 coding sequence is TGTGCCAGCAGCAGGACAGGGGGCTGGTACGAGCAGTACTTC.

V is TRBV5-1 and J is TRBJ2-7; 7 bases are a match to TRBD1. Germline-derived CDR1 and CDR2 are SGHRS and YFSETQ. Trimming took 3 bases from V and 4 from J; bases not matched to a gene: 10. The CDR3 runs to 15 residues. The chain's CDR3 is CASSSPRTGVYEQYF. CDR3 DNA sequence: TGCGCCAGCAGCTCCCCAAGGACAGGAGTTTACGAGCAGTACTTC.

The genes are TRBV28 and TRBJ2-2; D call uncertain. The CDR3 runs to 15 residues. Germline V CDR1 and CDR2: MDHEN, SYDVKM. V was trimmed by 1 base and J by 5 bases, leaving 11 bases between them. The CDR3: CASSLSGPKTGELFF. As DNA, the CDR3 is TGTGCCAGCAGTTTATCGGGTCCTAAGACCGGGGAGCTGTTTTTT.

The rearrangement uses TRBV4-1 and TRBJ2-1; D uncertain. CDR3 size: 12 residues. Trimming pared 4 bases from V and 9 bases from J, leaving 10 bases between. Per the germline V gene, CDR1 is MGHRA and CDR2 is YSYEKL. This chain's CDR3 is CASSPQMGEQFF. CDR3 in DNA: TGCGCCAGCAGCCCCCAGATGGGTGAGCAGTTCTTC.

The chain is built from TRBV19 and TRBJ1-2; 8 bases agree with TRBD1. V shed 2 bases and J 4 bases; nucleotides not matched to a gene: 9. The CDR3 extends over 16 amino acids. Looked up from germline, CDR1 is LNHDA and CDR2 is SQIVND (reference sequence). The CDR3 region has the DNA TGTGCCAGTAGTATACGACAGACAGGGGAATTCTATGGCTACACCTTC. This translates into CASSIRQTGEFYGYTF. The whole variable domain, filled in from reference TRBV19 and TRBJ1-2, reads DGGITQSPKYLFRKEGQNVTLSCEQNLNHDAMYWYRQDPGQGLRLIYYSQIVNDFQKGDIAEGYSVSREKKESFPLTVTSAQKNPTAFYLCASSIRQTGEFYGYTFGSGTRLTVV.

The chain carries TRBV11-2 and TRBJ2-1; 7 bases are a match to TRBD2. The trim removed 3 bases at V and 6 bases at J, leaving 8 bases unmatched. Germline V gene lookup returns CDR1 SGHAT and CDR2 FQNNGV. The CDR3 extends over 15 amino acids. The CDR3 DNA is TGTGCCAGCAGCTTGGAGGCGGGGGTTCCCAATGAGCAGTTCTTC. Residues: CASSLEAGVPNEQFF.

The chain uses TRBV19 and TRBJ1-1; D unclear. Trimming removed 9 bases at V and 1 base at J, with 12 bases between. Germline V gives CDR1 LNHDA, CDR2 SQIVND (reference sequence). The CDR3 is 13 residues long. Written as DNA, the CDR3 is TGTGCCAGCCAAAGGGTAGAGAACACTGAAGCTTTCTTT. Its protein product is CASQRVENTEAFF. Using reference TRBV19 and TRBJ1-1 for the parts outside the CDR3, the full variable domain is DGGITQSPKYLFRKEGQNVTLSCEQNLNHDAMYWYRQDPGQGLRLIYYSQIVNDFQKGDIAEGYSVSREKKESFPLTVTSAQKNPTAFYLCASQRVENTEAFFGQGTRLTVV.

This chain joins TRBV5-6 and TRBJ2-3, with 9 bases lining up with TRBD2. The CDR3 spans 14 residues. V shed 3 bases, J shed 6 bases, and the junction held 5 bases outside the gene matches. CDR1 is SGHDT and CDR2 is YYEEEE in the germline V gene. For the CDR3, the DNA is TGTGCCAGCAGCTGGGGGACTAGCCCGGATACGCAGTATTTT. Amino acid sequence: CASSWGTSPDTQYF.

The chain recombines TRBV28 with TRBJ2-3; D is uncertain. There are 15 residues in the CDR3. Germline-derived CDR1 and CDR2 are MDHEN and SYDVKM. V was shortened by 4 bases and J by 4 bases, with 15 bases between the two germline ends. CDR3: CASSSELAPADTQYF. CDR3 DNA sequence: TGTGCCAGCAGTTCCGAGCTGGCCCCTGCAGATACGCAGTATTTT.

In this sample, this clone turned up once. The chain is built from TRBV19 and TRBJ1-1; a possible D gene is TRBD1 (5 bases). Per germline, CDR1 LNHDA and CDR2 SQIVND (reference sequence). This CDR3 comprises 15 residues. V was cut by 0 bases and J by 5 bases, with 13 bases left in between. CDR3: CASSIEPGLDTEAFF. In DNA form, the CDR3 reads TGTGCCAGTAGTATAGAACCAGGGTTGGATACTGAAGCTTTCTTT.

The V call is TRBV7-9, the J call TRBJ2-1; no reliable D call. V was clipped by 1 base and J by 5 bases, with 18 bases between them. Germline-derived CDR1 and CDR2 are SEHNR and FQNEAQ (reference sequence). The CDR3 totals 17 residues. CDR3 protein: CASSLGRVGEGDNEQFF. As DNA, the CDR3 is TGTGCCAGCAGCTTAGGAAGGGTGGGCGAAGGAGACAATGAGCAGTTCTTC. Full variable domain (outside the CDR3, taken from reference TRBV7-9 and TRBJ2-1): DTGVSQNPRHKITKRGQNVTFRCDPISEHNRLYWYRQTLGQGPEFLTYFQNEAQLEKSRLLSDRFSAERPKGSFSTLEIQRTEQGDSAMYLCASSLGRVGEGDNEQFFGPGTRLTVL.

J is TRBJ2-1 and V is TRBV13, with 9 bases lining up with TRBD1. V lost 8 bases to trimming and J lost 8 bases; unmatched junction nucleotides: 10. The germline V gene encodes CDR1 PRHDT and CDR2 FYEKMQ (reference sequence). The CDR3 consists of 14 residues. In DNA, the CDR3 is TGTGCCAGCTCTGGGGACAGGGTTATCTATGAGCAGTTCTTC. Its protein product is CASSGDRVIYEQFF.

The rearrangement uses TRBV7-3 and TRBJ2-1; 9 bases match TRBD1. The CDR3 spans 15 residues. J lost 9 bases, V lost 2 bases, and 8 bases had no gene match. Looked up from germline, CDR1 is SGHTA and CDR2 is FQGTGA. The CDR3 sequence: CASSLAGTGSIEQFF. CDR3 nucleotide sequence: TGTGCCAGCAGCTTAGCCGGGACAGGGTCCATTGAGCAGTTCTTC.

The chain carries TRBV14 and TRBJ2-7; D gene uncertain. The CDR3 is 14 residues long. CDR1 is SGHDN, CDR2 FVKESK, per germline. Trimming pared 2 bases from V and 2 bases from J, leaving 10 bases between. This CDR3 is CASSQLNTAYEQYF. The CDR3 DNA is TGTGCCAGCAGCCAACTAAATACCGCCTACGAGCAGTACTTC.

The chain uses TRBV7-9 and TRBJ1-2, with a tentative D call TRBD1 (6 bases). The CDR3 loop spans 13 amino acids. V was trimmed by 0 bases and J by 7 bases, leaving 9 bases between them. CDR1 and CDR2 from the germline V gene are SEHNR and FQNEAQ (reference sequence). The CDR3 sequence is CASSLASRGGYTF. CDR3 nucleotides: TGTGCCAGCAGCTTAGCCTCCAGGGGTGGCTACACCTTC.

Worth noting for this clone: Other nucleotide sequences from this sample produce the same CDR3. The chain uses TRBV4-3 and TRBJ2-7, with TRBD1 as a possible D gene (6 bases). V was shortened by 0 bases and J by 1 base, with 10 bases between the two germline ends. This CDR3 region has 15 residues. CDR1 LGHNA and CDR2 YSLEER come from the germline V gene. Here the CDR3 DNA reads TGCGCCAGCAGCCAAGAGCGACAGGTGTCCTACGAGCAGTACTTC. It yields the protein CASSQERQVSYEQYF.